One sample yielded the 27 T cell receptor beta chains listed below, sequenced in a study of cytomegalovirus exposure and HLA in healthy donors. PCR involved 60 Vbeta and 13 Jbeta primers. Using immunoSEQ multiplex PCR, the repertoire was profiled, and TCRdb retains in-frame clones only, with some absent. Here the sample spans approximately 180,000 clones, 75% to 90% being singletons. Sequencing was carried out using PBMCs. These receptors originate from a man aged 25 to 40 in good health and CMV-seropositive.

This clone was found once. The chain carries TRBV5-8 and TRBJ2-7; the D is unclear. Trimming cost V 3 bases and J 3 bases, with 10 bases left between them. Germline V gives CDR1 SGHTS, CDR2 YDEGEE. The CDR3 runs to 13 residues. The CDR3 spells CASSWRWSYEQYF. The CDR3, as DNA: TGTGCCAGCAGCTGGCGATGGAGCTACGAGCAGTACTTC.

This chain connects TRBV11-2 to TRBJ2-1, with a weak D call TRBD2 (6 bases). V was cut by 5 bases and J by 5 bases, with 10 bases left in between. Germline V lookup: CDR1 SGHAT, CDR2 FQNNGV. This CDR3 is built from 13 residues. The chain's CDR3 is CASSEGLNNEQFF. The CDR3 DNA reads TGTGCCAGCAGCGAGGGACTCAACAATGAGCAGTTCTTC.

V gene TRBV7-3 combines with J gene TRBJ2-5; tentative D call: TRBD1 (5 bases). CDR1 is SGHTA, CDR2 FQGTGA, per germline. The CDR3 is 14 amino acids. Trimming removed 2 bases at V and 2 bases at J, with 9 bases between. The CDR3 nucleotides are TGTGCCAGCAGCTTATTACCAGGGCAAGAGACCCAGTACTTC. Amino acid sequence: CASSLLPGQETQYF.

The chain uses TRBV19 and TRBJ2-2; 9 bases map to TRBD1. The germline gives CDR1 LNHDA, CDR2 SQIVND (reference sequence). The trim removed 3 bases at V and 5 bases at J, leaving 13 bases unmatched. This CDR3 has 18 amino acids. CDR3 protein: CASSMATGGVRFTGELFF. The CDR3 region has the DNA TGTGCCAGTAGTATGGCCACAGGGGGCGTAAGATTTACCGGGGAGCTGTTTTTT. The full variable domain, in which reference TRBV19 and TRBJ2-2 provide the parts outside the CDR3, is DGGITQSPKYLFRKEGQNVTLSCEQNLNHDAMYWYRQDPGQGLRLIYYSQIVNDFQKGDIAEGYSVSREKKESFPLTVTSAQKNPTAFYLCASSMATGGVRFTGELFFGEGSRLTVL.

This clone was recorded a few times. The chain couples TRBV5-1 to TRBJ1-3; 9 nucleotides match TRBD1. This CDR3 has 15 amino acids. Germline CDR1 and CDR2: SGHRS and YFSETQ. Trimming cost V 5 bases and J 0 bases; bases outside gene matches: 3. CDR3 sequence reads: CASRETGGSGNTIYF. For the CDR3, the DNA is TGCGCCAGCAGGGAGACAGGGGGCTCTGGAAACACCATATATTTT. The complete variable domain, with remaining parts taken from reference TRBV5-1 and TRBJ1-3, reads KAGVTQTPRYLIKTRGQQVTLSCSPISGHRSVSWYQQTPGQGLQFLFEYFSETQRNKGNFPGRFSGRQFSNSRSEMNVSTLELGDSALYLCASRETGGSGNTIYFGEGSWLTVV.

This clone was picked up one time. The genes are TRBV25-1 and TRBJ1-1; D ambiguous. The CDR3 runs 13 residues. The germline gives CDR1 MGHDK, CDR2 SYGVNS. Trimming removed 1 base at V and 11 bases at J, with 14 bases between. In nucleotides, the CDR3 is TGTGCCAGCAGTGAATTTCACCGGACTGGGGCTTTCTTT. This gives the protein CASSEFHRTGAFF.

The CDR3 spells CASSVTREAGANVLTF. The CDR3 region has the DNA TGTGCCAGCAGCGTAACTAGGGAGGCTGGGGCCAACGTCCTGACTTTC. The chain combines TRBV9 with TRBJ2-6; TRBD2 might be the D (6 bases). The CDR3 has 16 residues. Germline values: CDR1 SGDLS, CDR2 YYNGEE. Trimming took 1 base from V and 2 from J, leaving 10 bases between them.

This chain uses TRBV6-1 with TRBJ2-5; TRBD2 agrees at 13 bases. This CDR3 spans 16 amino acids. Germline loops: CDR1 MNHNS, CDR2 SASEGT. The trim removed 4 bases at V and 2 bases at J, leaving 4 bases unmatched. The CDR3 bases are TGTGCCAGCAGTGGGGGGACTAGCGGGATTCAAGAGACCCAGTACTTC. Translating it yields CASSGGTSGIQETQYF.

The genes are TRBV9 and TRBJ2-7, with D possibly being TRBD2 (5 bases). Trimming pared 0 bases from V and 6 bases from J, leaving 16 bases between. The germline gives CDR1 SGDLS, CDR2 YYNGEE. This CDR3 has 15 amino acids. CDR3 loop: CASSVVAEGSGEQYF. CDR3 nucleotides: TGTGCCAGCAGCGTAGTAGCCGAGGGCAGTGGCGAGCAGTACTTC.

This sequence joins TRBV15 and TRBJ2-7, with 11 nucleotides matching TRBD2. Germline loops: CDR1 LNHNV, CDR2 YYDKDF (reference sequence). This CDR3 has 18 residues. V was clipped by 0 bases and J by 1 base; unmatched bases: 8. The CDR3 DNA reads as TGTGCCACCAGCAGAGAAAACCCCGGGACTAGCGGATCCTACGAGCAGTACTTC. This translates into CATSRENPGTSGSYEQYF.

The count of this clone is one. V and J are TRBV4-3 and TRBJ1-5, with a weak D call TRBD1 (5 bases). Trimming took 6 bases from V and 6 from J, leaving 21 bases between them. This CDR3 has 16 amino acids. Germline values: CDR1 LGHNA, CDR2 YSLEER. CDR3 nucleotide sequence: TGCGCCAGCAGTCCAGCTTTGCCTCAGGGTTGTCAGCCCCAGCATTTT. Protein product: CASSPALPQGCQPQHF.

This clone came up a few times. The chain employs TRBV5-1 and TRBJ2-7; D gene ambiguous. This CDR3 comprises 14 residues. Trimming cost V 0 bases and J 6 bases, with 13 bases left between them. The germline V gene has CDR1 SGHRS and CDR2 YFSETQ. The CDR3 spells CASSLGNRVGEQYF. In DNA, the CDR3 is TGCGCCAGCAGCTTGGGAAACAGAGTGGGCGAGCAGTACTTC.

CDR3 sequence reads: CASSESGGPYNEQFF. CDR3 sequence (DNA): TGCGCCAGCAGTGAGTCGGGGGGGCCTTACAATGAGCAGTTCTTC. The genes are TRBV10-1 and TRBJ2-1; tentative D call: TRBD2 (7 bases). CDR1 is WNHNN and CDR2 is SYGVQD in the germline V gene (reference sequence). This CDR3 region has 15 residues. Between the trimmed V and J ends, which lost 0 bases and 4 bases, there was a span of 10 bases.

CDR3 residues: CAWSLAGVRSYNEQFF. The CDR3 nucleotides are TGTGCCTGGAGTCTTGCAGGGGTTAGGTCCTACAATGAGCAGTTCTTC. The rearrangement uses TRBV30 and TRBJ2-1; tentative D call: TRBD1 (6 bases). CDR1 GTSNPN and CDR2 SVGIG come from the germline V gene (reference sequence). V was pared by 2 bases and J by 1 base, with 15 bases between. The length of the CDR3 is 16 residues.

This chain links TRBV7-8 with TRBJ1-4; D might be TRBD1 (5 bases). Germline CDR1 is SGHVS and CDR2 is FQNEAQ. V gave up 2 bases and J gave up 7 bases, with 14 bases separating them. This CDR3 spans 15 amino acids. The CDR3 coding sequence is TGTGCCAGCAGCTTAAGCGCCAGGGCTAGTGAAAAACTGTTTTTT. As protein: CASSLSARASEKLFF. The full variable domain, rest sourced from reference TRBV7-8 and TRBJ1-4, is GAGVSQSPRYKVAKRGQDVALRCDPISGHVSLFWYQQALGQGPEFLTYFQNEAQLDKSGLPSDRFFAERPEGSVSTLKIQRTQQEDSAVYLCASSLSARASEKLFFGSGTQLSVL.

This clone was recorded a few times. The gene calls are TRBV30 and TRBJ2-3; weak D call: TRBD1 (5 bases). Deletions cut 5 bases from V and 6 bases from J, with 15 bases between. CDR1 and CDR2 from the germline V gene are GTSNPN and SVGIG (reference sequence). CDR3 length: 13 amino acids. The CDR3: CAWVQGSVDTQYF. The DNA of the CDR3 is TGTGCCTGGGTCCAGGGATCTGTCGATACGCAGTATTTT.

This chain uses TRBV28 with TRBJ1-3; D is ambiguous. The V and J ends lost 6 bases and 7 bases respectively, with 13 bases between them. The CDR3 runs to 13 residues. The V gene's germline CDR1 is MDHEN and CDR2 SYDVKM. CDR3 residues: CASSVTEWNTIYF. The CDR3 bases are TGTGCCAGCAGCGTTACCGAGTGGAACACCATATATTTT.

This chain uses TRBV9 with TRBJ1-5, with unresolved D. Per germline, CDR1 SGDLS and CDR2 YYNGEE. V was trimmed by 0 bases and J by 6 bases, leaving 7 bases between them. The CDR3 is made up of 13 amino acids. CDR3 DNA: TGTGCCAGCAGCGTAGGGGAGGCTCAGCCCCAGCATTTT. Its translation is CASSVGEAQPQHF.

The V call is TRBV5-4, the J call TRBJ2-7, with D possibly being TRBD2 (7 bases). V lost 2 bases and J 4 bases, leaving 10 bases between the germline ends. CDR3 size: 13 residues. Germline V gene lookup returns CDR1 SGHNT and CDR2 YYREEE (reference sequence). CDR3 DNA sequence: TGTGCCAGCAGCTTAGCGGGGACATACGAGCAGTACTTC. The encoded protein is CASSLAGTYEQYF.

This sequence joins TRBV5-4 and TRBJ2-1; 9 bases fit TRBD2. The CDR3 has 16 amino acids. Germline V gives CDR1 SGHNT, CDR2 YYREEE (reference sequence). V gave up 4 bases and J gave up 2 bases; unmatched junction bases: 7. CDR3 region: CASSQDGTSPYNEQFF. The CDR3 DNA reads TGTGCCAGCAGCCAAGATGGGACTAGCCCCTACAATGAGCAGTTCTTC.

V gene TRBV6-1 combines with J gene TRBJ1-2; 8 bases match TRBD1. The germline V gene has CDR1 MNHNS and CDR2 SASEGT. The ends lost 10 bases at V and 1 base at J; junction bases unmatched: 8. The CDR3 totals 14 residues. CDR3 DNA: TGTGCCACCTTCAGACAGGGGAATAACTATGGCTACACCTTC. Translation: CATFRQGNNYGYTF.

This sequence joins TRBV6-5 and TRBJ2-5; D is ambiguous. The closer fit of TRBJ2-7 to the DNA end suggests the J call may be wrong. Germline loops: CDR1 MNHEY, CDR2 SVGAGI. The CDR3 spans 11 residues. CDR3 region: CASSRLYEQYF. CDR3 DNA sequence: TGTGCCAGCAGCCGCCTTTACGAGCAGTACTTC.

This clone was picked up many times. The CDR3 sequence: CASSFTEGDSRRTEAFF. As DNA, the CDR3 is TGTGCCAGCAGCTTTACGGAGGGTGACAGCCGGCGGACTGAAGCTTTCTTT. V is TRBV5-6 and J is TRBJ1-1; possible D gene TRBD1, 5 bases. The germline gives CDR1 SGHDT, CDR2 YYEEEE. This CDR3 is 17 amino acids long. V was pared by 2 bases and J by 5 bases, with 22 bases between. The complete variable domain, with remaining parts taken from reference TRBV5-6 and TRBJ1-1, reads DAGVTQSPTHLIKTRGQQVTLRCSPKSGHDTVSWYQQALGQGPQFIFQYYEEEERQRGNFPDRFSGHQFPNYSSELNVNALLLGDSALYLCASSFTEGDSRRTEAFFGQGTRLTVV.

The gene calls are TRBV28 and TRBJ1-3, with a weak D call TRBD1 (5 bases). The CDR3 loop spans 15 amino acids. Germline-derived CDR1 and CDR2 are MDHEN and SYDVKM. Trimming removed 3 bases at V and 0 bases at J, with 9 bases between. This CDR3 reads CASSLGQRSGNTIYF. CDR3 sequence (DNA): TGTGCCAGCAGTTTGGGGCAACGCTCTGGAAACACCATATATTTT.

This clone occurred a few times. The chain employs TRBV7-9 and TRBJ2-1; the match to TRBD1 covers 8 bases. The V segment lost 4 bases and the J segment 6 bases; nucleotides outside the gene matches: 8. Germline assignment: CDR1 SEHNR and CDR2 FQNEAQ (reference sequence). This CDR3 is built from 15 residues. CDR3 sequence (DNA): TGTGCCAGCAGCTCCCGGACAGGGTTAGGCAATGAGCAGTTCTTC. Translation: CASSSRTGLGNEQFF. The whole variable domain, filled in from reference TRBV7-9 and TRBJ2-1, reads DTGVSQNPRHKITKRGQNVTFRCDPISEHNRLYWYRQTLGQGPEFLTYFQNEAQLEKSRLLSDRFSAERPKGSFSTLEIQRTEQGDSAMYLCASSSRTGLGNEQFFGPGTRLTVL.

The genes are TRBV5-1 and TRBJ2-1; 12 nucleotides line up with TRBD2. The J segment lost 10 bases and the V segment lost 2 bases, leaving 4 bases of the junction unmatched. Per germline, CDR1 SGHRS and CDR2 YFSETQ. The CDR3 covers 14 residues. The CDR3 coding sequence is TGCGCCAGCAGCTTTCTGACTAGCGGGGGCGAGCAGTTCTTC. Its protein is CASSFLTSGGEQFF.

This chain connects TRBV2 to TRBJ1-4, with D possibly matching TRBD1 (5 bases). The germline V gene has CDR1 SNHLY and CDR2 FYNNEI. V lost 6 bases and J 5 bases, leaving 16 bases between the germline ends. CDR3 length equals 15 residues. CDR3 sequence: CASRFRDGGNEKLFF. CDR3 coding DNA: TGTGCCAGCAGATTCCGGGACGGGGGGAATGAAAAACTGTTTTTT.